This T cell receptor beta chain is drawn from a study of T cell responses to AZD1222 COVID-19 vaccine. Repertoires were generated with immunoSEQ multiplex PCR, while TCRdb's copy carries only in-frame clones and drops some. Here the sample spans over 60,000 clones, about nine tenths being singletons. Between the trimmed V and J ends, which lost 3 bases and 2 bases, there was a span of 29 bases. Germline CDR1 reads LGHNT; CDR2 reads FRNRAP. CDR3 length: 22 residues. This TCR was recovered from an adult in good health. The chain links TRBV12-5 to TRBJ2-6; D may be TRBD1 (7 bases). The specimen was peripheral blood, collected on day 0 of AZD1222 vaccination. CDR3 DNA sequence: TGTGCTAGTGGTTTCTTTGATCCAGGGGGGATACTCTCAGGCACTGGGGCCAACGTCCTGACTTTC. Amino acids: CASGFFDPGGILSGTGANVLTF.